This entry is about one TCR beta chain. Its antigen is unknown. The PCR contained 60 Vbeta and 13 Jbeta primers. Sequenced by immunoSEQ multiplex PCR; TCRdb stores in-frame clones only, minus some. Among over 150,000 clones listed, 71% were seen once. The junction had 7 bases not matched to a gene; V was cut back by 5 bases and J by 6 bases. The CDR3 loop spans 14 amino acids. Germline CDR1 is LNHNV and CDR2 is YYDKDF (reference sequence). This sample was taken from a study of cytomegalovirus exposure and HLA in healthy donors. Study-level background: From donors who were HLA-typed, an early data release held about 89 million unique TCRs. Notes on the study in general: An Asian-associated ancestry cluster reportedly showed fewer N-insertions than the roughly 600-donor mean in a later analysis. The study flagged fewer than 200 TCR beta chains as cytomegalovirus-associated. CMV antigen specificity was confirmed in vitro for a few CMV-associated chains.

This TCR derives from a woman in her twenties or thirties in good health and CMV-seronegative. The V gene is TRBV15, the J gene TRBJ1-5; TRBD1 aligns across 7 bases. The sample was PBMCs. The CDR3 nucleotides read TGTGCCACCAGCGAAAGACAGGGTATTCAGCCCCAGCATTTT. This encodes CATSERQGIQPQHF.